This T cell receptor beta chain originates from a study of regulatory T cells in long-lasting Graves disease. Turning to the study itself: Over 5 years on antithyroid drugs plus positive TSH receptor antibodies marked Graves' disease as persistent.

The study, taken as a whole, reports: TRBV28, TRBJ1-2 and TRBJ2-5 emerged as the favored segments in persistent disease. Patients with persistent disease shared around 2,700 public clonotypes, outpacing the 966 shared by new patients.

There are a few counts of this clonotype. As yet, its antigen is unknown. Germline V gene sequence: CDR1 KGHSH, CDR2 LQKENI. The CDR3 is 16 residues long. The ends were cut back, 5 bases at V and 0 bases at J, with 16 bases in the middle. Construction of the TCR beta libraries employed iRepertoire HTBI primers in conjunction with Arm-PCR of CDR3 regions. TCRdb redid the calling of the multiplex PCR reads with MiXCR, one entry per CDR3 protein. The sample lists some 370,000 distinct CDR3 sequences; around 21% were seen once. Noted time point: persistent/refractory GD, antithyroid drugs over 5 years with positive TRAb. From RNA extracted from PBMCs, the TCR library was made. Each of the patients was recruited from an endocrinology department situated in Xi'an, China.

This sample comprised peripheral blood mononuclear cells (PBMCs), obtained when the disease was refractory, from a patient treated with antithyroid drugs. The chain is built from TRBV18 and TRBJ1-2; D gene ambiguous. This sequence was found in a female donor with Graves disease. CDR3 sequence: CASSAGVSNANYGYTF. The CDR3 bases are TGTGCCAGCTCAGCCGGGGTCTCAAACGCTAACTATGGCTACACCTTC.